This T cell receptor (beta chain) comes out of a study of memory CD4+ T cells and cytomegalovirus serostatus. Study summary: Of the healthy Belgian adults, several were CMV seropositive and about two dozen seronegative.

The sort gate was single viable CD3+CD4+CD8-CD45RO+ cells for memory CD4+ T cells. Donors' CMV status reflects serum IgG against pp150, pp28, p38, p52. Study processing details: After removing out-of-frame reads, under 2.5 million distinct TCRbeta sequences remained. The repertoire was sequenced with immunoSEQ multiplex PCR; TCRdb's copy has only in-frame clones and lacks some. V, J and clone size were drawn from that table, and D and trimming were deduced from the DNA. Of about 50,000 clones in the sample, more than 70% were seen once. Germline values: CDR1 MNHNY, CDR2 SVGAGI (reference sequence). V shed 0 bases and J shed 2 bases, with 12 bases lying between them. This CDR3 spans 16 amino acids. Study observations and caveats: Median bootstrapped AUC for CMV status was approximately 0.96 originally, roughly 0.92 US-trained.

With regard to this clone: Its specificity is not known.

The clonotype originates from an adult in good health and CMV-seronegative. Source material: memory CD4+ T cells from blood. The chain couples TRBV6-6 to TRBJ2-3, with D uncertain. The DNA for the CDR3 is TGTGCCAGCAGTTACTCTTCTCTAGTCCACACAGATACGCAGTATTTT. Translated: CASSYSSLVHTDTQYF.